Listed below are T cell receptor beta chains from one sample, sequenced in a study of T-cell reconstitution after alpha-beta-depleted transplantation in children. Each CDR3 protein is one row after TCRdb ran MiXCR on the PCR reads. The table records around 960,000 distinct CDR3 sequences, about 29% of them present only once. Sequenced material: PBMCs, mostly from graft donor cells, taken 360 days after TCRalphabeta/CD19-depleted stem cell transplant. The source of these receptors is a boy in the first two years of life who had a stem cell transplant for SCID, so the T cells may come from the graft donor. CDR3s leave out the opening cysteine and the closing phenylalanine or tryptophan. The order of the fields is CDR3 protein, J gene, V gene.

ASREGTEQY,TRBJ2-7,TRBV5-1
ASRKRGTGRSYEQY,TRBJ2-7,TRBV27
SARQQGNTEAF,TRBJ1-1,TRBV20-1
ASSFEGTSPTDTQY,TRBJ2-3,TRBV7-9
ASSPRQGLRLAKNIQY,TRBJ2-4,TRBV11-1
SVGFGAASGNEQF,TRBJ2-1,TRBV29-1
ASSYVRHEQY,TRBJ2-7,TRBV28
ASSQLGGETQY,TRBJ2-5,TRBV5-1
ASSGTAFQETQY,TRBJ2-5,TRBV5-1
SVEWRAGRGETQY,TRBJ2-5,TRBV29-1
ASSVELAVGADTQY,TRBJ2-3,TRBV9
ASSGFSYQETQY,TRBJ2-5,TRBV6-2/TRBV6-3
ASSLGRSEKTQY,TRBJ2-5,TRBV5-5
SASRRQRENTIY,TRBJ1-3,TRBV20-1
ASSLEGTSGLAEQF,TRBJ2-1,TRBV7-2
ASSLSAGGYNEQF,TRBJ2-1,TRBV27